Listed below are T cell receptor beta chains from one sample, sequenced in a study of CD8+ T cells in alopecia areata. The data were produced by immunoSEQ multiplex PCR, yet TCRdb's version contains in-frame clones alone and is incomplete. The table has approximately 140,000 clones, roughly 86% seen once. This sample comprised CD8+ T cells sorted from blood, obtained at week 4, from a patient treated with tofacitinib. The source is a human donor with alopecia areata. Each CDR3 is given without its conserved first and last residue. Only some rows state a clone size, as once, few, many or a class for expanded clones.

V gene	clone size	J gene	CDR3 protein
TRBV11-2	few	TRBJ2-5	ASSLSGGGETQY
TRBV4-1	NA	TRBJ1-1	ASSPTPTGQGRTEAF
TRBV5-4	NA	TRBJ2-3	ASSFLGDTRTDTQY
TRBV30	once	TRBJ2-7	AHGLDGYEQY
TRBV13	NA	TRBJ2-1	ASSSPGVPSYNEQF
TRBV5-4	NA	TRBJ2-3	ASSANPPLAGVGDTQY
TRBV29-1	NA	TRBJ2-1	SVEFGIGAPYNEQF
TRBV6-1	NA	TRBJ2-1	ASSPPAGGNEQF
TRBV2	NA	TRBJ2-1	ASSPQGNNEQF
TRBV5-6	NA	TRBJ2-7	ASSSDGSYEQY
TRBV6-5	NA	TRBJ1-2	ASSSTLTGFYGYT
TRBV29-1	NA	TRBJ2-7	SVRLPPLYEQY
TRBV14	NA	TRBJ1-1	ASSQVAMNTEAF
TRBV7-8	NA	TRBJ2-1	ASSQGLAGVIYNEQF
TRBV10-3	NA	TRBJ2-7	AISDIDSYEQY
TRBV9	NA	TRBJ2-7	ASSPSTVYEQY
TRBV29-1	NA	TRBJ2-1	SVRTHSSGAEYNEQF
TRBV10-3	NA	TRBJ2-7	AISSGGGAYEQY
TRBV27	NA	TRBJ2-1	ASSSNGWSSYNEQF
TRBV29-1	NA	TRBJ2-7	SAYLAGGNEQY
TRBV4-1	once	TRBJ1-1	ASSLGENTEAF
TRBV5-1	NA	TRBJ1-1	ASSGRDRALAEAF
TRBV7-2	NA	TRBJ2-3	ASSFGGAGGTDTQY
TRBV11-2	NA	TRBJ2-7	ASSWNSYEQY
TRBV29-1	NA	TRBJ2-1	SIEPGTANEQF
TRBV7-9	NA	TRBJ2-3	ASRGGTDTQY
TRBV15	NA	TRBJ2-7	ATSHRDISYEQY
TRBV29-1	NA	TRBJ2-4	STTTGMGAKNIQY
TRBV29-1	once	TRBJ2-1	SVAVPGLPAYNEQF
TRBV27	NA	TRBJ2-5	ASSLSTGRGMTQY
TRBV6-1	few	TRBJ2-5	ASSSLTGGYETQY
TRBV27	NA	TRBJ2-3	ASNLEWGSSTDTQY
TRBV27	once	TRBJ2-3	ASSSGLESTDTQY
TRBV4-1	NA	TRBJ2-7	ASSQVADGVDEQY
TRBV29-1	once	TRBJ2-7	SVVLAGDFYEQY
TRBV14	NA	TRBJ1-1	ASSPQGTEAF
TRBV7-9	NA	TRBJ2-1	ASSSSFDGNNEQF
TRBV10-1	NA	TRBJ1-2	ASQNTDRSNYGYT
TRBV30	NA	TRBJ2-1	AWRRWGTSGYNEQF
TRBV7-9	NA	TRBJ2-3	ASSSLFGRGTDTQY
TRBV27	NA	TRBJ2-2	ASSFQHSGTSGSTTGELF
TRBV13	NA	TRBJ2-1	ASSSGIEQF
TRBV2	NA	TRBJ1-2	ASKLGLYGYT
TRBV29-1	NA	TRBJ2-7	SVMTVSYEQY
TRBV9	NA	TRBJ2-3	ASSVVVAESTDTQY
TRBV29-1	NA	TRBJ2-7	SVPAGYGEQY
TRBV6-5	once	TRBJ2-1	ASSQWTSVDEQF
TRBV5-4	NA	TRBJ2-3	ASSYKPGGTDTQY
TRBV29-1	NA	TRBJ2-3	SVEGAALIGQY
TRBV7-9	few	TRBJ2-1	ARVAGPNNEQF
TRBV30	NA	TRBJ2-7	AWSTGSWAYEQY
TRBV29-1	NA	TRBJ2-7	SVEDSGQGRYEQY
TRBV7-8	NA	TRBJ1-5	ASSLGVGLQPQH
TRBV2	NA	TRBJ2-5	ASSTSRESAETQY
TRBV29-1	NA	TRBJ1-2	SVEGGRRGYT
TRBV29-1	NA	TRBJ2-7	SVVWLAGDYEQY
TRBV6-1	NA	TRBJ2-7	ASSEAVSPNYEQY
TRBV27	NA	TRBJ1-2	ASSFGQGTNYGYT
TRBV6-5	NA	TRBJ1-1	ASSYSVYTEAF
TRBV4-1	NA	TRBJ2-2	ASSQGLGEGELF